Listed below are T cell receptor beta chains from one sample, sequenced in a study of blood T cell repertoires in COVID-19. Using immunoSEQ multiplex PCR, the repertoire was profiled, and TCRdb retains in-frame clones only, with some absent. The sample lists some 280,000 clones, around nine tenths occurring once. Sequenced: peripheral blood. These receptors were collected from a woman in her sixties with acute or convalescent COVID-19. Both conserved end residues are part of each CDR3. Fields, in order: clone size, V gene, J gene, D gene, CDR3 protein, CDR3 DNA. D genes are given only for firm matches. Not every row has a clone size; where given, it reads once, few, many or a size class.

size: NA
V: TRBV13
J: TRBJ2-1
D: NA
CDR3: CASSLEGGGPRAEQFF
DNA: TGTGCCAGCAGCTTAGAAGGGGGGGGGCCCCGGGCTGAGCAGTTCTTC

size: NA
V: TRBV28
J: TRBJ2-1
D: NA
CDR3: CASSFSLAGTHEQFF
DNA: TGTGCCAGCAGTTTTAGTCTCGCTGGGACACATGAGCAGTTCTTC

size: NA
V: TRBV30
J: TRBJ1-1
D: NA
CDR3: CAWSKGPNTEAFF
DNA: TGTGCCTGGAGCAAGGGGCCGAACACTGAAGCTTTCTTT

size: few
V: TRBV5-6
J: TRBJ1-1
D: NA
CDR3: CASSLVAPGVAFF
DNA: TGTGCCAGCAGCCTCGTAGCCCCCGGGGTAGCTTTCTTT

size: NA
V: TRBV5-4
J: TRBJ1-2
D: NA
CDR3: CASSLDTNYGYTF
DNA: TGTGCCAGCAGTCTCGACACTAACTATGGCTACACCTTC

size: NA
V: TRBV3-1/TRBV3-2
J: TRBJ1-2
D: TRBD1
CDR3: CASSRPGQGAPGYTF
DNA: TGTGCCAGCAGCCGCCCCGGACAGGGGGCGCCCGGCTACACCTTC

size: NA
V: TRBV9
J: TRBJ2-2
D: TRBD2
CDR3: CASSDQRGTNTGELFF
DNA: TGTGCCAGCAGCGATCAGCGGGGGACGAACACCGGGGAGCTGTTTTTT

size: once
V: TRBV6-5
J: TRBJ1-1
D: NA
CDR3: CASSSPGNTEAFF
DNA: TGTGCCAGCAGTTCCCCCGGGAACACTGAAGCTTTCTTT

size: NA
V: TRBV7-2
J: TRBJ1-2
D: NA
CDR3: CASSLWGTLNYGYTF
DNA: TGTGCCAGCAGCTTATGGGGGACACTTAACTATGGCTACACCTTC

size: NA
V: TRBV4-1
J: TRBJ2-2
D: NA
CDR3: CASSRIVLYRVTGELFF
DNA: TGCGCCAGCAGCCGAATCGTTTTGTATCGGGTCACCGGGGAGCTGTTTTTT

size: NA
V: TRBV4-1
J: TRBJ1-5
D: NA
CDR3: CASSQHRARDSNQPQHF
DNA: TGCGCCAGCAGCCAACACAGGGCCAGGGATAGCAATCAGCCCCAGCATTTT

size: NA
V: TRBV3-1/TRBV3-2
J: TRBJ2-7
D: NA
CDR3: CASSPQSYEQYF
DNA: TGTGCCAGCAGCCCCCAGTCCTACGAGCAGTACTTC

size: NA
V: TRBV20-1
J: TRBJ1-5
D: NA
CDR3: CSASPGHLNQPQHF
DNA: TGCAGTGCTAGTCCGGGACATTTAAATCAGCCCCAGCATTTT

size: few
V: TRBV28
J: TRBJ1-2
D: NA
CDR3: CASSARGRTYGYTF
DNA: TGTGCCAGCAGTGCTAGGGGCAGGACCTATGGCTACACCTTC

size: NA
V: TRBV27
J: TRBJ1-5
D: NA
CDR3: CASSSGNQPQHF
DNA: TGTGCCAGCAGTTCGGGCAATCAGCCCCAGCATTTT

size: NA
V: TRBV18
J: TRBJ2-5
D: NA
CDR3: CASSPNQETQYF
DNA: TGTGCCAGCTCACCTAACCAAGAGACCCAGTACTTC

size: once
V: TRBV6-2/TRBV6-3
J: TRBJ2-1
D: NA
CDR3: CASSAGGTSLNEQFF
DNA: TGTGCCAGCAGTGCTGGTGGGACTTCCCTCAATGAGCAGTTCTTC

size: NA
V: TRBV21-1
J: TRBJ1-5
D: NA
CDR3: CASSKASQGCNQPQHF
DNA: TGTGCCAGCAGCAAAGCCTCTCAGGGGTGTAATCAGCCCCAGCATTTT

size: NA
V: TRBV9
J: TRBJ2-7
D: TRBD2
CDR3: CASSPGLAGSSYEQYF
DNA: TGTGCCAGCAGCCCAGGACTAGCGGGCAGCTCCTACGAGCAGTACTTC

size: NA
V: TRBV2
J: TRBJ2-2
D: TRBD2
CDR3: CASSKPGLGTGELFF
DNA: TGTGCCAGCAGTAAACCGGGACTAGGCACCGGGGAGCTGTTTTTT

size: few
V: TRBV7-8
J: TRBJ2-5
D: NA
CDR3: CASSSYSANQETQYF
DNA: TGTGCCAGCAGTTCCTATAGCGCAAACCAAGAGACCCAGTACTTC

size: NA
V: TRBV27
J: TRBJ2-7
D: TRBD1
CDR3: CASSRDRPSYEQYF
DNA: TGTGCCAGCAGCCGGGACAGGCCCTCCTACGAGCAGTACTTC

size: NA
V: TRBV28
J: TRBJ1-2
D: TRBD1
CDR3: CASSKDRGYGYTF
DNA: TGTGCCAGCAGTAAAGACAGGGGTTATGGCTACACCTTC

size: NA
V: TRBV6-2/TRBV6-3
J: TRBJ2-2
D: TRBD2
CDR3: CASSTGGLAGVLTGELFF
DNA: TGTGCCAGCAGTACGGGGGGACTAGCGGGAGTATTAACCGGGGAGCTGTTTTTT

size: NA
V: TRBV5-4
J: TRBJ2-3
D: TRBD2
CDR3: CASSLAGLAANTQYF
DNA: TGTGCCAGCAGCTTGGCCGGACTAGCGGCGAATACGCAGTATTTT

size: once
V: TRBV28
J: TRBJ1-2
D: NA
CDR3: CASSLGQNYGYTF
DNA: TGTGCCAGCAGTTTAGGACAGAACTATGGCTACACCTTC

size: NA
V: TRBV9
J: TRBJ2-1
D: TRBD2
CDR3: CASSPPGTSGRVTNRDEQFF
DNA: TGTGCCAGCAGCCCCCCCGGGACTAGCGGGAGGGTCACAAATCGGGATGAGCAGTTCTTC

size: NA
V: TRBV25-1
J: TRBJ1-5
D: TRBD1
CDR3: CASSQTGRNQPQHF
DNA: TGTGCCAGCAGCCAGACAGGGAGGAATCAGCCCCAGCATTTT

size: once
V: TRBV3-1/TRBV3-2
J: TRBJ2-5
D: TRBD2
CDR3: CASSSIGAGTSGQETQYF
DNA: TGTGCCAGCAGCTCAATAGGGGCCGGGACTAGCGGCCAAGAGACCCAGTACTTC

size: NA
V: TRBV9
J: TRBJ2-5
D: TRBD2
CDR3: CASSGGLAGGQGETQYF
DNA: TGTGCCAGCAGCGGCGGACTAGCGGGGGGCCAGGGAGAGACCCAGTACTTC

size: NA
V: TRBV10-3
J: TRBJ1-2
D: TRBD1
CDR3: CAIRGGQENYGYTF
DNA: TGTGCCATCAGGGGGGGACAGGAGAACTATGGCTACACCTTC

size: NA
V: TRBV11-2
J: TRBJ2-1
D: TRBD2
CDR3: CASSLGWSGGWNEQFF
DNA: TGTGCCAGCAGCTTAGGCTGGTCGGGGGGGTGGAATGAGCAGTTCTTC

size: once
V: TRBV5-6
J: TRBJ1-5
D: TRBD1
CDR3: CASSFGDRETQPQHF
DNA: TGTGCCAGCAGCTTCGGGGACAGGGAGACTCAGCCCCAGCATTTT

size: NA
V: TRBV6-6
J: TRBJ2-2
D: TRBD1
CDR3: CASSLRPGQGATGELFF
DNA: TGTGCCAGCAGTCTCCGTCCGGGACAGGGGGCCACCGGGGAGCTGTTTTTT

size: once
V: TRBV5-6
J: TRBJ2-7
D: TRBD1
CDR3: CASSKKQGSPYEQYF
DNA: TGTGCCAGCAGCAAGAAACAGGGGTCCCCCTACGAGCAGTACTTC

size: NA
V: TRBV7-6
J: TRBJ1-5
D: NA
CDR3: CASSLYSGQPQHF
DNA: TGTGCCAGCAGCTTATATTCCGGTCAGCCCCAGCATTTT

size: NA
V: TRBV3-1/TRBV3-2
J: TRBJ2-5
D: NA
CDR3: CASSQAREETQYF
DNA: TGTGCCAGCAGCCAAGCCAGGGAAGAGACCCAGTACTTC

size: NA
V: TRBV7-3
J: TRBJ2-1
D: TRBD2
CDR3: CASSYPGLAGNNEQFF
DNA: TGTGCCAGCAGCTACCCAGGACTAGCGGGAAACAATGAGCAGTTCTTC

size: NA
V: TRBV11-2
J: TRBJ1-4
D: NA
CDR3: CASSLVDEKLFF
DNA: TGTGCCAGCAGCTTAGTAGATGAAAAACTGTTTTTT

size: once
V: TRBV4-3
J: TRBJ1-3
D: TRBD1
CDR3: CASSQALSLAGTGHGNTIYF
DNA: TGCGCCAGCAGCCAAGCCCTGTCATTAGCCGGGACAGGGCATGGAAACACCATATATTTT

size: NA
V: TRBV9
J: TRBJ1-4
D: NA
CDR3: CASSRGGASEKLFF
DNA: TGTGCCAGCAGCAGGGGGGGTGCGAGTGAAAAACTGTTTTTT

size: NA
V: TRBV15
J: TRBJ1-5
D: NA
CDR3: CATSEQINQPQHF
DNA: TGTGCCACCAGCGAACAAATCAATCAGCCCCAGCATTTT

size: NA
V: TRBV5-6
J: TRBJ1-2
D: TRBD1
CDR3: CASSLGDRETYGYTF
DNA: TGTGCCAGCAGCTTGGGGGACAGGGAAACCTATGGCTACACCTTC

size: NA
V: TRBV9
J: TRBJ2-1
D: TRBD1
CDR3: CASGTGGFVGEQFF
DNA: TGTGCCAGCGGGACAGGGGGCTTTGTTGGTGAGCAGTTCTTC

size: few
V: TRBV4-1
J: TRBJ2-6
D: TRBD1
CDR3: CASSHGTGWSGANVLTF
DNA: TGCGCCAGCAGCCATGGGACAGGGTGGTCTGGGGCCAACGTCCTGACTTTC

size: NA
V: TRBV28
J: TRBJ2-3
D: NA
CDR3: CAIRGLTDTQYF
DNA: TGTGCCATCAGGGGCTTGACAGATACGCAGTATTTT